Given below is one T cell receptor beta chain in context. What it recognizes is unknown. Trimming took off 5 bases at V and 0 bases at J, with 13 bases between the two ends. This CDR3 comprises 15 residues. Germline values: CDR1 LGHNA, CDR2 YNFKEQ. This entry belongs to a study of T cell repertoires in ileal Crohn's disease. On the study more broadly: All patients had surgery for stricturing (61%) or penetrating (around 40%) disease. Roughly 500 nanograms of biopsy DNA per sample underwent TCRB immunosequencing. General study points: Active smokers at surgery had more clonal expansions than non-smokers.

Sequencing used immunoSEQ multiplex PCR; TCRdb keeps in-frame clones, though not all of them. The table shows roughly 16,000 clones, with 92% occurring only once. This sample's time point: inflamed ileum from the surgical specimen. This chain links TRBV4-2 with TRBJ1-1; D ambiguous. The TCR comes from an adult with Crohn's disease. The sample consisted of ileal tissue. CDR3 DNA: TGTGCCAGCAGCTTGGCCTCCGGGATGAACACTGAAGCTTTCTTT. It is translated as CASSLASGMNTEAFF.